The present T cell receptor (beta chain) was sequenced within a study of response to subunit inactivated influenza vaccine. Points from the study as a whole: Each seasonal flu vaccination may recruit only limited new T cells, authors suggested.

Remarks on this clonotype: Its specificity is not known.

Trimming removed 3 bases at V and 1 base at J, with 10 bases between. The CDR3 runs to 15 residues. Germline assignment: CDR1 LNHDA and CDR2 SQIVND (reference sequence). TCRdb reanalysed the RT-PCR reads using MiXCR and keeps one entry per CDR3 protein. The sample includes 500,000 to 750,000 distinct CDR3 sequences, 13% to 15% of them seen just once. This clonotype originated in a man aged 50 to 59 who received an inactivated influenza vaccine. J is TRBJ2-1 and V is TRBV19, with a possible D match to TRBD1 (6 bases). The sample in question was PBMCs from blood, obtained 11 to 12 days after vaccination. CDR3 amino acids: CASSILGQSYNEQFF. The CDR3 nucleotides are TGTGCCAGTAGTATCTTGGGACAATCCTACAATGAGCAGTTCTTC.